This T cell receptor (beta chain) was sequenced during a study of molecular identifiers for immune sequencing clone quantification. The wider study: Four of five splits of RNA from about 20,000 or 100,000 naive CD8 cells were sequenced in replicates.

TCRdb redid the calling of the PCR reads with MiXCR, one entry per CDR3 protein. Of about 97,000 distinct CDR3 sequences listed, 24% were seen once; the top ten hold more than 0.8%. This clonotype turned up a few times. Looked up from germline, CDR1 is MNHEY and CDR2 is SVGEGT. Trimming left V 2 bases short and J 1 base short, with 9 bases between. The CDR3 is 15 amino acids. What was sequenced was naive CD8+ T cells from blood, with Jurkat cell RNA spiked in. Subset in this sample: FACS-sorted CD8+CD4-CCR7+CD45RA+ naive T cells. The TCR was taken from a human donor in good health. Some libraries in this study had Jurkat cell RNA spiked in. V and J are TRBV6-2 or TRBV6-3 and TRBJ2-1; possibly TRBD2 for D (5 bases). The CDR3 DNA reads TGTGCCAGCAGTTACGGGAGAGTATCCTACAATGAGCAGTTCTTC. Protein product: CASSYGRVSYNEQFF.